This TCR beta chain originates from a study of shared T cell receptors in the human thymus. Some clones are missing from TCRdb's copy, which holds only in-frame ones; the method was immunoSEQ multiplex PCR. In the table there are fewer than 700,000 clones, approximately 87% of which are singletons. This CDR3 is built from 15 residues. The sample was also reused in another study, on human thymus T cells. That publication notes: Resections from corrective heart surgery supplied the thymus tissue. Among thymic and blood repertoires, usage of V and J genes appeared biased.

The receptor comes from a boy under two years old with a congenital heart defect. The sample was thymocytes. V is TRBV21-1 and J is TRBJ2-5; TRBD2, as called in the table, went unchecked against the DNA. TRBV21-1 is tagged as a pseudogene. The CDR3 region has the DNA TGTGCCAGCAGCAAAGGAAGAGGGGGGGAAGAGACCCAGTACTTC. It specifies CASSKGRGGEETQYF.